Detailed here is one TCR beta chain. The protocol was immunoSEQ multiplex PCR, while the TCRdb copy is restricted to in-frame clones and leaves out a portion. Of 150,000 to 200,000 clones detected, 85% to 90% appear once; the ten largest clones hold about 5.8%. The sample comes from a study of cytomegalovirus exposure and HLA in healthy donors. This CDR3 is 15 amino acids long. The germline CDR1 and CDR2 sequences are MNHEY and SMNVEV (reference sequence). The trim removed 4 bases at V and 6 bases at J, leaving 9 bases unmatched. This clonotype was sampled from a young woman in good health and CMV-seronegative. Sequenced: PBMCs. The V gene is TRBV27, the J gene TRBJ2-1; 7 nucleotides match TRBD2. CDR3 protein: CASSYRDYNLNEQFF. The CDR3 DNA reads as TGTGCCAGCAGTTACCGGGACTACAACCTCAATGAGCAGTTCTTC.